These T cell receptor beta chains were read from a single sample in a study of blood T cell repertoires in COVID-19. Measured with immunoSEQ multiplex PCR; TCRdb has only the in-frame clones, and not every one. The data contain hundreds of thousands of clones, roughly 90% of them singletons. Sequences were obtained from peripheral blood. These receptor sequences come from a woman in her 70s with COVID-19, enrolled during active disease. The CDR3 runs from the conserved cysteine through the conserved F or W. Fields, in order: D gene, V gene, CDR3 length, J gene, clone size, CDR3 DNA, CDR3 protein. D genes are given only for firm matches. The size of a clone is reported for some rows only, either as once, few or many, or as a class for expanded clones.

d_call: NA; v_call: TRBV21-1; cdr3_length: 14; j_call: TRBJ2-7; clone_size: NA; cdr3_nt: TGTGCCACCGAGCCGGACGGGAGCCCCTACGAGCAGTACTTC; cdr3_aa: CATEPDGSPYEQYF
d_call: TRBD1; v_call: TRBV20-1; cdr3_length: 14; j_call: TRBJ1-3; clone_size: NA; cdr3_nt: TGCAGTGCTACTGACAGGGGCTCTGGAAACACCATATATTTT; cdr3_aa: CSATDRGSGNTIYF
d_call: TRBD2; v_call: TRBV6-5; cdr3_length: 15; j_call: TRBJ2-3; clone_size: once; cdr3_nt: TGTGCCAGTCGGGATAGCGGGGCCCGCGGGGATACGCAGTATTTT; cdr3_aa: CASRDSGARGDTQYF
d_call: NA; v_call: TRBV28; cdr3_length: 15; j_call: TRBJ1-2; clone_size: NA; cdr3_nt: TGTGCCAGCAGCGCCATCGGGGTGGAGAACTATGGCTACACCTTC; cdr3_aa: CASSAIGVENYGYTF
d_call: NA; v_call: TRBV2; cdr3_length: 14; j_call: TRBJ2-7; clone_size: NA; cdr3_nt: TGTGCCAGCACCAGGGGTCAGTCTACCTACGAGCAGTACTTC; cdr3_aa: CASTRGQSTYEQYF
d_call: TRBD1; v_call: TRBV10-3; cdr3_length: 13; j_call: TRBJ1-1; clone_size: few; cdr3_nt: TGTGCCATCAGTGAGACAGGGGCCACTGAAGCTTTCTTT; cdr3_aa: CAISETGATEAFF
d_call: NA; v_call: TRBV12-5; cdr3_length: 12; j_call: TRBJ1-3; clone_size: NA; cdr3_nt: TGTGCTAGTGGTTCAGGGGAGAACACCATATATTTT; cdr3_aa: CASGSGENTIYF
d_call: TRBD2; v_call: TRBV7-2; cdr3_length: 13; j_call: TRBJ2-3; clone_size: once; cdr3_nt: TGTGCCAGCAGGGGACTAGCAGGAGATACGCAGTATTTT; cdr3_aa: CASRGLAGDTQYF
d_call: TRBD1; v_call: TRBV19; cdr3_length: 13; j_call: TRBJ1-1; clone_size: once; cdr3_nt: TGTGCCAGTATTCCAGGGGGAAGCACTGAAGCTTTCTTT; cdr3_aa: CASIPGGSTEAFF
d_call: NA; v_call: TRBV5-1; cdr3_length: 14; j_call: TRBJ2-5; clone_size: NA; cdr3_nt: TGCGCCAGCAGCCCAGGAGGTCCGGGAGAGACCCAGTACTTC; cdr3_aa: CASSPGGPGETQYF
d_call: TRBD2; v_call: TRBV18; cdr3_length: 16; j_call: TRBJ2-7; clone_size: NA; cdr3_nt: TGTGCCAGCTCACGGACTAGCGGGGGACCAATTTACGAGCAGTACTTC; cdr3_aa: CASSRTSGGPIYEQYF
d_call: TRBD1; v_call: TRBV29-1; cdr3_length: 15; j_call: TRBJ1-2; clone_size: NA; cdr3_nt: TGCAGCGCCCTTCCGGGGGACAGGGAGTCGTATGGCTACACCTTC; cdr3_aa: CSALPGDRESYGYTF
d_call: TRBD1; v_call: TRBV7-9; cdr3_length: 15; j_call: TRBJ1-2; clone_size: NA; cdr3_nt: TGTGCCAGCAGCCCGGGGACAGGGACTAACTATGGCTACACCTTC; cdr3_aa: CASSPGTGTNYGYTF
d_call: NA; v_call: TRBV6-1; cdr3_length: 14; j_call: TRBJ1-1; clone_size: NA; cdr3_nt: TGTGCCAGCAGTGAGCGTTGGGGAGAAACTGAAGCTTTCTTT; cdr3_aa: CASSERWGETEAFF
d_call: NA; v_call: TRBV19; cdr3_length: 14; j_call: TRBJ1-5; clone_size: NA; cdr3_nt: TGTGCCAGTAGCCTTCCGGGACAACGAACGCCCCAGCATTTT; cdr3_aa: CASSLPGQRTPQHF
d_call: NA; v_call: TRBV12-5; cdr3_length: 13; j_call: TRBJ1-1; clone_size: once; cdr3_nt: TGTGCTAGTGGCCTACAACAGGGCGCTGAAGCTTTCTTT; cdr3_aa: CASGLQQGAEAFF
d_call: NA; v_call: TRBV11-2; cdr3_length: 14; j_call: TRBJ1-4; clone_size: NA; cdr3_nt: TGTGCCAGCAGCTTAACAGGGAATAATGAAAAACTGTTTTTT; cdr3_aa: CASSLTGNNEKLFF
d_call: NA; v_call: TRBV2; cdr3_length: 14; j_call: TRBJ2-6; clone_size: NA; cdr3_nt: TGTGCCAGCACGTCCGTCTCTGGGGCCAACGTCCTGACTTTC; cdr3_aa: CASTSVSGANVLTF
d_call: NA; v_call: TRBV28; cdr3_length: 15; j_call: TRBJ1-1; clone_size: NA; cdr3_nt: TGTGCCAGCAGTGCCTACAGGACAACTAACACTGAAGCTTTCTTT; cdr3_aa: CASSAYRTTNTEAFF
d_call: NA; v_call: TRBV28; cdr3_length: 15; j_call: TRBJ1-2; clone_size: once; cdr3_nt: TGTGCCAGCAGTCCATATTTTGGGGGGGCGAATGGCTACACCTTC; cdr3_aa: CASSPYFGGANGYTF
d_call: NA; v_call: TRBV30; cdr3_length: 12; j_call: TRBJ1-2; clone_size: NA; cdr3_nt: TGTGCCTGGAGTGATCAGGGTCGGGGCTACACCTTC; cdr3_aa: CAWSDQGRGYTF
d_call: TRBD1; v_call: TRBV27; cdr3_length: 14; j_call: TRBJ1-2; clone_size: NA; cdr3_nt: TGTGCCAGCAGTCTGGTGGACAGGGGATATGGCTACACCTTC; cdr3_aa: CASSLVDRGYGYTF
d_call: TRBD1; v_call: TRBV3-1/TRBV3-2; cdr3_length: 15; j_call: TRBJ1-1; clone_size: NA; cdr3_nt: TGTGCCAGCAGCCGGGGGACAGGGGGTGGAACTGAAGCTTTCTTT; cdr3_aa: CASSRGTGGGTEAFF
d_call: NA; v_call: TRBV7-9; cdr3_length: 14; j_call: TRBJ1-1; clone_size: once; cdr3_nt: TGTGCCAGCAGCTTTGGGGCTTTGAACACTGAAGCTTTCTTT; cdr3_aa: CASSFGALNTEAFF
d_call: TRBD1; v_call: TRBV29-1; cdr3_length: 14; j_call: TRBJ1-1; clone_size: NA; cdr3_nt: TGCAGCGTTCGACAGGGAGGAATGAGGACTGAAGCTTTCTTT; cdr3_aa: CSVRQGGMRTEAFF
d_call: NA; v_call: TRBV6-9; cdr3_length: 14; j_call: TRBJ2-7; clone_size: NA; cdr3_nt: TGTGCCAGCAGTTACCCCAGGACTAAAGACGAGCAGTACTTC; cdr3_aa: CASSYPRTKDEQYF
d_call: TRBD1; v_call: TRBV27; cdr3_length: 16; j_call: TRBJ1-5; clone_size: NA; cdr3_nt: TGTGCCAGCAGTTTACCGCGGGACAGGGGATATCAGCCCCAGCATTTT; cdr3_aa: CASSLPRDRGYQPQHF
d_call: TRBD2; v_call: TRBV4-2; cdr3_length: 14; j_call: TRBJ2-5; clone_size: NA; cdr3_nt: TGTGCCAGCAGCCCATCAGCGGGGGCAGAGACCCAGTACTTC; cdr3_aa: CASSPSAGAETQYF
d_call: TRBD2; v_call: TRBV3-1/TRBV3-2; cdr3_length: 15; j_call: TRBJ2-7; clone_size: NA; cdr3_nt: TGTGCCAGCAGCCTTAGCGGGGGAAGCTCCTACGAGCAGTACTTC; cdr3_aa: CASSLSGGSSYEQYF
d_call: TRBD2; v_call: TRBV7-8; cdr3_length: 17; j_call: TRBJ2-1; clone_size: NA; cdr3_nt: TGTGCCAGCAGCCCCCTACCTAGCGGGGGTATGGACAATGAGCAGTTCTTC; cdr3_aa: CASSPLPSGGMDNEQFF
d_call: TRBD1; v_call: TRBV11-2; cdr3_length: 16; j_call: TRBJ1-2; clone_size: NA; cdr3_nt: TGTGCCAGCAGCTCCGTCCCGGGACAGGGATTCGAAGGCTACACCTTC; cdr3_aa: CASSSVPGQGFEGYTF
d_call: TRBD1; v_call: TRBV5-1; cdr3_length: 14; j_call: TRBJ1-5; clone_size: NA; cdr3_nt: TGCGCCAGCAGCCCGACAGGGCTGCATCAGCCCCAGCATTTT; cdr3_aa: CASSPTGLHQPQHF
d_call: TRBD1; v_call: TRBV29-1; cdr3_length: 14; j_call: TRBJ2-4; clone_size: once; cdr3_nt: TGCAGCGTTTACCTCCGGGACAGCAAAAACATTCAGTACTTC; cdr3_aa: CSVYLRDSKNIQYF